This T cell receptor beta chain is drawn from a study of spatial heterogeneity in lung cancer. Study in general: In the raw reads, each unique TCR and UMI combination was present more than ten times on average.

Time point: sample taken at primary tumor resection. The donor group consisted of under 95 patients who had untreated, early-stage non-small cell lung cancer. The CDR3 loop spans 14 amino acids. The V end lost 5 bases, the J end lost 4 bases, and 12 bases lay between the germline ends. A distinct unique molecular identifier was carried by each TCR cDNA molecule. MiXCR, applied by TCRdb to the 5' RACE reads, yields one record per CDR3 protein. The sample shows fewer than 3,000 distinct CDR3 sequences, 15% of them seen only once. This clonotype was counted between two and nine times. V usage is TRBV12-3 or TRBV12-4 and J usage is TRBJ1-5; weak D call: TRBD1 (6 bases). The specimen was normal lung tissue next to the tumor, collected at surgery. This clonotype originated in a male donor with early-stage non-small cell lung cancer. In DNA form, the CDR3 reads TGTGCCAGCAGTCCGGACAGTAAAAATCAGCCCCAGCATTTT. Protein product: CASSPDSKNQPQHF.